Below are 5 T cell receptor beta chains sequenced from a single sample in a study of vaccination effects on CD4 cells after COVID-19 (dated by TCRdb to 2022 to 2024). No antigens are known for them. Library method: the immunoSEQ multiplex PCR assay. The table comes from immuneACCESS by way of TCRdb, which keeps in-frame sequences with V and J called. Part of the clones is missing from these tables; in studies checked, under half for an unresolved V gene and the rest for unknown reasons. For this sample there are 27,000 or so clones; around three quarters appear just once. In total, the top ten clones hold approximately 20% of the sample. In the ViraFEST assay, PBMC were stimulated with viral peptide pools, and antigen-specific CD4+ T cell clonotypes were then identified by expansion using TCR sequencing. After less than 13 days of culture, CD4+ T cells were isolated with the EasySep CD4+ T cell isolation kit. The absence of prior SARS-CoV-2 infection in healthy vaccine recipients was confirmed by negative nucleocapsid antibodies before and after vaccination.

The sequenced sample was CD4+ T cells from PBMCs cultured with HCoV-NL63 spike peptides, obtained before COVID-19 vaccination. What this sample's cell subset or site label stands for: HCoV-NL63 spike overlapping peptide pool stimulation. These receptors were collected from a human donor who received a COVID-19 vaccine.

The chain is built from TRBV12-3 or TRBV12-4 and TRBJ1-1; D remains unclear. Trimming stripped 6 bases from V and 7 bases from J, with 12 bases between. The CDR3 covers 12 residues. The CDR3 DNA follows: TGTGCCAGCAGCCCAGTGAGAGGTGAAGCTTTCTTT. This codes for CASSPVRGEAFF.

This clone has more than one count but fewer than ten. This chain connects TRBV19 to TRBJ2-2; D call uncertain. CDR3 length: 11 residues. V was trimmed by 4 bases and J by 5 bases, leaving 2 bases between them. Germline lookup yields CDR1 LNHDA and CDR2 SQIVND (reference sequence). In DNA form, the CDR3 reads TGTGCCAGTAGTAGGACCGGGGAGCTGTTTTTT. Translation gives CASSRTGELFF. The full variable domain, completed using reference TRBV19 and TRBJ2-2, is DGGITQSPKYLFRKEGQNVTLSCEQNLNHDAMYWYRQDPGQGLRLIYYSQIVNDFQKGDIAEGYSVSREKKESFPLTVTSAQKNPTAFYLCASSRTGELFFGEGSRLTVL.

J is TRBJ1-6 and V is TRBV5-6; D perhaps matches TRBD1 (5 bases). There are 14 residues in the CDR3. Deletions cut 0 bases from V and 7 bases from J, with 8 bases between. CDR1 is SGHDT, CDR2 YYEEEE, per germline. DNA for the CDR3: TGTGCCAGCAGCTTGGGGGGGTTCAATTCACCCCTCCACTTT. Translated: CASSLGGFNSPLHF.

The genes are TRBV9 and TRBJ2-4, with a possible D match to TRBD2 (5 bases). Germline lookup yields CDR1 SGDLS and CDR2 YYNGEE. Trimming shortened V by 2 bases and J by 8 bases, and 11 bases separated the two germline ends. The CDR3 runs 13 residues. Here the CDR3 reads CASSVEVRDIQYF. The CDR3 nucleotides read TGTGCCAGCAGCGTGGAAGTGCGGGACATTCAGTACTTC.

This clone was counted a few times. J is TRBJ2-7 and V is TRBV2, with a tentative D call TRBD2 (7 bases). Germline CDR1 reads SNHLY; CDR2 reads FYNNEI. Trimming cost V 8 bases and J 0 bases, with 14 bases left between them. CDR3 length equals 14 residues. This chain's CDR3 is CASLVGGLSYEQYF. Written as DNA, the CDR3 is TGTGCCAGCCTCGTCGGGGGGCTCTCCTACGAGCAGTACTTC.